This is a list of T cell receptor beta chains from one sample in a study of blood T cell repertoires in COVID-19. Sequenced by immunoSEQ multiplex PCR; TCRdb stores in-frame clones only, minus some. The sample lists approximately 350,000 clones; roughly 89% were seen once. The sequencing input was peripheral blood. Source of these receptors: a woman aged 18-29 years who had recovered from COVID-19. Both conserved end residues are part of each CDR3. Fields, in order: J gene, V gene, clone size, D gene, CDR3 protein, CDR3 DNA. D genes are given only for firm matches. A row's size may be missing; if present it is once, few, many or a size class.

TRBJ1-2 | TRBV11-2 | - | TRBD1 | CASSLPTGGGGYGYTF | TGTGCCAGCAGCTTACCCACAGGGGGCGGTGGCTATGGCTACACCTTC
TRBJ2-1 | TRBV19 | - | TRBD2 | CASSVSSGFTYNEQFF | TGTGCCAGTAGTGTGTCTAGCGGGTTTACCTACAATGAGCAGTTCTTC
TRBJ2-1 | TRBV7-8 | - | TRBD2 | CASSLNPSGPPIYNEQFF | TGTGCCAGCAGCTTAAACCCTAGCGGGCCCCCCATTTACAATGAGCAGTTCTTC
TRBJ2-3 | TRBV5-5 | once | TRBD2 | CASRTSDPTDTQYF | TGTGCCAGCAGAACTAGCGACCCCACAGATACGCAGTATTTT
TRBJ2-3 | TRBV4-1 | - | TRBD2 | CASSQEAPSGTFTDTQYF | TGCGCCAGCAGCCAAGAGGCCCCTAGCGGAACCTTCACAGATACGCAGTATTTT
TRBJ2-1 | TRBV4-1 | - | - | CASSRMDSSYNEQFF | TGCGCCAGCAGCCGAATGGACAGCTCCTACAATGAGCAGTTCTTC
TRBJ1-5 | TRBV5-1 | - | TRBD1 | CASSYGTDNQPQHF | TGCGCCAGCAGCTACGGGACAGACAATCAGCCCCAGCATTTT
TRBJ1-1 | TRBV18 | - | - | CASSPRGDTEAFF | TGTGCCAGCTCACCCCGGGGTGACACTGAAGCTTTCTTT
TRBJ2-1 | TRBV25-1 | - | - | CASSVGDTEFF | TGTGCCAGCAGTGTAGGGGACACGGAGTTCTTC
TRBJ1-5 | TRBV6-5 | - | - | CASSPSGWQPQHF | TGTGCCAGCAGCCCGTCGGGGTGGCAGCCCCAGCATTTT
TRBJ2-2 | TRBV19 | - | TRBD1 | CASTPGAGGTGELFF | TGTGCCAGTACCCCAGGGGCAGGGGGCACCGGGGAGCTGTTTTTT
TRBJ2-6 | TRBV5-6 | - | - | CASSLSGYRSGANVLTF | TGTGCCAGCAGCTTATCGGGGTACCGCTCTGGGGCCAACGTCCTGACTTTC
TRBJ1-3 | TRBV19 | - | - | CASSITGGRGNTIYF | TGTGCCAGTAGTATAACGGGTGGTCGTGGAAACACCATATATTTT
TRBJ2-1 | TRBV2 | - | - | CASTGLFGPTIDEQFF | TGTGCCAGCACCGGCCTGTTTGGGCCCACCATAGATGAGCAGTTCTTC
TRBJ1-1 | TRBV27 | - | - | CASSGTPGRSKAFF | TGTGCCAGCAGTGGGACCCCCGGGAGGAGCAAAGCTTTCTTT
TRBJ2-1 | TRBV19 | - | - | CASSIRVGTDNEQFF | TGTGCCAGTAGTATCCGGGTTGGGACTGACAATGAGCAGTTCTTC
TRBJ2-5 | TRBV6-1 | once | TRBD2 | CASSETWVVAGGLRGETQYF | TGTGCCAGCAGTGAAACTTGGGTGGTAGCGGGAGGGTTAAGGGGAGAGACCCAGTACTTC
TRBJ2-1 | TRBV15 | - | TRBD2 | CATSNSGRSYNEQFF | TGTGCCACCAGCAATAGCGGGAGGTCCTACAATGAGCAGTTCTTC
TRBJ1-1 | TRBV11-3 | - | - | CASSGNRIEAFF | TGTGCCAGCAGCGGGAACAGGATTGAAGCTTTCTTT
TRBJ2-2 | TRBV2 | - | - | CASSDDRIDTGELFF | TGTGCCAGCAGTGATGACAGGATTGACACCGGGGAGCTGTTTTTT
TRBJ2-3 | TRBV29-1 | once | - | CSVNLGRGATDTQYF | TGCAGCGTCAACCTCGGGAGAGGGGCCACAGATACGCAGTATTTT
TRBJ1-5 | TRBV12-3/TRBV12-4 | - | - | CASSLPGDQPQHF | TGTGCCAGCAGTTTGCCAGGGGATCAGCCCCAGCATTTT
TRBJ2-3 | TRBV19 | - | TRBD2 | CASSIETSGRAVADTQYF | TGTGCCAGTAGTATCGAGACTAGCGGGAGGGCCGTCGCAGATACGCAGTATTTT
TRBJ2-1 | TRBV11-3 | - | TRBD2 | CASSLVLSGKWDEQFF | TGTGCCAGCAGCTTAGTACTGAGCGGGAAATGGGATGAGCAGTTCTTC
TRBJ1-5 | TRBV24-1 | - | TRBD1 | CATSTGGNQPQHF | TGTGCCACCTCGACAGGGGGAAATCAGCCCCAGCATTTT
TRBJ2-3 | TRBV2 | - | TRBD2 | CASSSSGSTDTQYF | TGTGCCAGCAGTTCTAGCGGGAGCACAGATACGCAGTATTTT
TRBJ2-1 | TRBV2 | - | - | CASSPQGNEQFF | TGTGCCAGCAGTCCACAGGGAAATGAGCAGTTCTTC
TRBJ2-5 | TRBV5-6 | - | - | CASSLKDSPQETQYF | TGTGCCAGCAGCTTAAAGGACAGTCCGCAAGAGACCCAGTACTTC
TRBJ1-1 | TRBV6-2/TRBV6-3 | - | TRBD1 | CASSRDRGRTEAFF | TGTGCCAGCAGCAGGGACAGGGGACGCACTGAAGCTTTCTTT
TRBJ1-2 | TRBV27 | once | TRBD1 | CASSTYRGGYTF | TGTGCCAGCTCTACCTACAGGGGTGGCTACACCTTC
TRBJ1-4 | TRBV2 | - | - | CASNINGAATNEKLFF | TGTGCCAGCAACATTAATGGTGCAGCGACTAATGAAAAACTGTTTTTT
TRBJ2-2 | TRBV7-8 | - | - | CASSPRGTSNTGELFF | TGTGCCAGCAGCCCCAGGGGGACTAGTAACACCGGGGAGCTGTTTTTT
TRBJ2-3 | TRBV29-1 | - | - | CSVPRRGTDTQYF | TGCAGCGTACCCCGAAGGGGAACAGATACGCAGTATTTT
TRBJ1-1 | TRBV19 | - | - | CASSIVDRGTEAFF | TGTGCCAGTAGTATAGTGGATAGGGGGACTGAAGCTTTCTTT
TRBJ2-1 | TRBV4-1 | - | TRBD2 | CASSQDWLAGANDNEQFF | TGCGCCAGCAGCCAAGATTGGCTAGCGGGAGCCAACGACAATGAGCAGTTCTTC
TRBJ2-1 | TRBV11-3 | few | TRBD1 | CASSYLQGPYNEQFF | TGTGCCAGCAGCTACTTACAGGGGCCCTACAATGAGCAGTTCTTC
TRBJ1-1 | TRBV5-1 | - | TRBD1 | CASSFQGGEGTEAFF | TGCGCCAGCAGCTTCCAGGGGGGAGAGGGCACTGAAGCTTTCTTT
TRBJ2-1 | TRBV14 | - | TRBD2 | CASSSAGDGNEQFF | TGTGCCAGCAGTTCAGCGGGAGACGGCAATGAGCAGTTCTTC
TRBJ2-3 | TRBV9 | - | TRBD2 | CASSEGLAGTDTQYF | TGTGCCAGCAGCGAAGGACTAGCGGGAACGGATACGCAGTATTTT
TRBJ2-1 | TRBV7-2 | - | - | CASSSTINSYNEQFF | TGTGCCAGCAGCTCAACTATCAACTCCTACAATGAGCAGTTCTTC
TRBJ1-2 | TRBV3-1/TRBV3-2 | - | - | CASSLRRGTNYGYTF | TGTGCCAGCAGCCTACGGCGGGGGACTAACTATGGCTACACCTTC
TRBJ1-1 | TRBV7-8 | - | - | CASSLDQRGFYAFF | TGTGCCAGCAGCTTAGATCAAAGAGGGTTTTACGCTTTCTTT
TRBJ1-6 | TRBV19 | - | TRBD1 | CASGSRGPYSPLHF | TGTGCCAGTGGTTCAAGGGGGCCGTATTCACCCCTCCACTTT
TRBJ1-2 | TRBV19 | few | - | CASSIVGRPNYGYTF | TGTGCCAGTAGTATAGTCGGCAGGCCTAACTATGGCTACACCTTC
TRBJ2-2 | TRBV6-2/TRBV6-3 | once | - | CASSRLRADTGELFF | TGTGCCAGCAGTAGACTACGTGCTGACACCGGGGAGCTGTTTTTT
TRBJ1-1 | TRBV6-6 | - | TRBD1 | CASRWDRSAEAFF | TGTGCCAGCAGGTGGGACAGGTCGGCTGAAGCTTTCTTT
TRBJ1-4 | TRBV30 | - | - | CAWSLAPGQTNEKLFF | TGTGCCTGGAGTCTAGCTCCCGGTCAAACTAATGAAAAACTGTTTTTT
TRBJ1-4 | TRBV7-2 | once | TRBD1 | CASSLQGATNEKLFF | TGTGCCAGCAGCTTACAGGGGGCGACTAATGAAAAACTGTTTTTT
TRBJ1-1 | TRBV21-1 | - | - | CASETGNTEAFF | TGTGCCAGCGAGACAGGGAATACTGAAGCTTTCTTT
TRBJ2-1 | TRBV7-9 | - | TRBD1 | CASSHPGQGGSYNEQFF | TGTGCCAGCAGCCACCCCGGACAGGGCGGATCCTACAATGAGCAGTTCTTC
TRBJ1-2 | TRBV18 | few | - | CASSPVLTNYGYTF | TGTGCCAGCTCACCAGTTTTAACTAACTATGGCTACACCTTC
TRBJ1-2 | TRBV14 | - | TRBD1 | CASSQDRGTGGKFRLLDYGYTF | TGTGCCAGCAGCCAAGACCGCGGGACAGGGGGCAAGTTTCGCCTGTTAGACTATGGCTACACCTTC
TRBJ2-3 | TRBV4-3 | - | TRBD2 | CASSQDQAGGSIDTQYF | TGCGCCAGCAGCCAAGATCAGGCGGGGGGATCGATAGATACGCAGTATTTT
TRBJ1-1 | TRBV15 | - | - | CATSRTSGGLAFF | TGTGCCACCAGCAGGACTTCCGGGGGTTTAGCTTTCTTT
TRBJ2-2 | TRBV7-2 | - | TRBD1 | CASSSYPGQGNTGELFF | TGTGCCAGCAGCTCATATCCGGGACAGGGGAACACCGGGGAGCTGTTTTTT
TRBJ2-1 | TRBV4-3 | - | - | CASSQDRGTLRVF | TGCGCCAGCAGCCAAGATCGGGGGACTTTGAGGGTCTTC
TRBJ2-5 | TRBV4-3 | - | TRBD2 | CASSNIAGAETQYF | TGCGCCAGCAGCAATATAGCGGGAGCGGAGACCCAGTACTTC
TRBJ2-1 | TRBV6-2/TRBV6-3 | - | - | CASSPGVRRYNEQFF | TGTGCCAGCAGCCCCGGGGTACGTCGCTACAATGAGCAGTTCTTC